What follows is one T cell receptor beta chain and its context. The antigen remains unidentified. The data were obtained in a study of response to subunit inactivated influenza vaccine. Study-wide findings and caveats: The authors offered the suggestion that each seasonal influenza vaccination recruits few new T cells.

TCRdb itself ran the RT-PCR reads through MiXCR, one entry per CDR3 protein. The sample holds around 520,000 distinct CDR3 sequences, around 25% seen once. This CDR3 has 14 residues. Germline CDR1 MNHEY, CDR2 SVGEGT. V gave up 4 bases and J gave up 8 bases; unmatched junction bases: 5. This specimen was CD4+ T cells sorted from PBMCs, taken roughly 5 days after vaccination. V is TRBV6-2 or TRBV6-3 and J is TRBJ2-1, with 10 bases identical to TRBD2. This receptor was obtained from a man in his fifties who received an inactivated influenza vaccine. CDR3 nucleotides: TGTGCCAGCAGTTCCTTAGCGGGAGGTGATGAGCAGTTCTTC. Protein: CASSSLAGGDEQFF.